The source of this T cell receptor (beta chain) is a study of cytomegalovirus exposure and HLA in healthy donors. V gave up 4 bases and J gave up 3 bases, with 10 bases separating them. Germline V gives CDR1 MNHEY, CDR2 SVGAGI. The CDR3 is 13 amino acids. Sequenced by immunoSEQ multiplex PCR; TCRdb stores in-frame clones only, minus some. The sample gives about 330,000 clones, approximately 86% of which show up once; 1.2% is in the top ten. The chain carries TRBV6-5 and TRBJ2-7; D not certain. This sequence originates from a woman between 25 and 40 years old in good health and CMV-seropositive. The specimen was PBMCs. This CDR3 is CASSLALGYEQYF. The CDR3 bases are TGTGCCAGCAGTTTAGCCCTTGGCTACGAGCAGTACTTC.